Sequencing of this T cell receptor beta chain was carried out in a study of blood T cell repertoires in COVID-19. Study details: Whether acute or convalescent, the COVID-19 samples came from the United States, Italy and Spain. In each case, the material was cDNA or gDNA derived from T cells, B-cell-depleted T cells, or PBMCs.

This clone is a singleton in its sample. Per the study methods: Estimated nucleated cell counts came from reference gene primer amplification. Profiling relied on immunoSEQ multiplex PCR, and the TCRdb table lists in-frame clones only, not all of them. The V and J calls and clone size come from that table; D and trimming were worked out from the DNA. The data hold 100,000 to 150,000 clones, with 80% to 85% observed a single time. CDR3 length: 15 amino acids. Germline CDR1 SGHKS, CDR2 YYEKEE (reference sequence). The ends lost 0 bases at V and 8 bases at J; junction bases unmatched: 7. The V call is TRBV5-5, the J call TRBJ1-4; 7 nucleotides match TRBD1. Sequencing was performed on peripheral blood. This receptor was obtained from a woman between 50 and 59 years old with acute or convalescent COVID-19. The DNA for the CDR3 is TGTGCCAGCAGCTTGGCGTTGGGGACAGACGAAAAACTGTTTTTT. The encoded protein is CASSLALGTDEKLFF.